The source of this T cell receptor beta chain is a study of cytomegalovirus exposure and HLA in healthy donors. General study results and limits: The productive fraction for most TCR beta V segments was about 87% or about 30% in an earlier analysis.

This CDR3 comprises 15 residues. Unmatched junction bases numbered 3, after V lost 5 bases and J lost 0 bases. The germline V gene encodes CDR1 LGHNA and CDR2 YSLEER. Comment on this clone: As yet, its antigen is unknown.

PCR primers comprised 60 Vbeta and 13 Jbeta primers. Measured with immunoSEQ multiplex PCR; TCRdb has only the in-frame clones, and not every one. Of about 150,000 clones detected, roughly 80% appear once; the ten largest clones hold roughly 14%. V and J are TRBV4-3 and TRBJ2-2; the match to TRBD1 covers 7 bases. The source of this sequence is a woman aged 40 to 49 in good health and CMV-seronegative. Sequenced material: PBMCs. CDR3 in amino acids: CASSVTGSNTGELFF. DNA of the CDR3: TGCGCCAGCAGCGTGACAGGGTCGAACACCGGGGAGCTGTTTTTT.